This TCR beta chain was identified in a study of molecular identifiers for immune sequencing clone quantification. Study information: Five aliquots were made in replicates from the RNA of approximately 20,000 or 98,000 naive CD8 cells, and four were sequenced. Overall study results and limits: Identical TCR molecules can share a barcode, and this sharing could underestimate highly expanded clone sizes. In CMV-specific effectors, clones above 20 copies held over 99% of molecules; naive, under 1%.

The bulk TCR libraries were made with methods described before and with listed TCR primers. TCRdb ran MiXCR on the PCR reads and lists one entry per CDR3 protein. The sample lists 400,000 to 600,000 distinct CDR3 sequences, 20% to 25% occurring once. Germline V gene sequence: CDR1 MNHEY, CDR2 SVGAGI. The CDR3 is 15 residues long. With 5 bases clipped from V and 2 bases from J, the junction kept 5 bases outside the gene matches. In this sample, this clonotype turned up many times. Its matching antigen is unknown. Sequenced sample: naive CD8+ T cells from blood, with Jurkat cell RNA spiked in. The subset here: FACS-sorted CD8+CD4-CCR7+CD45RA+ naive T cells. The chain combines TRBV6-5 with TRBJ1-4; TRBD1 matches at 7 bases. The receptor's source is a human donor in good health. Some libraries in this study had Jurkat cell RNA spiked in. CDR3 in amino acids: CASSDRVSTNEKLFF. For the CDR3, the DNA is TGTGCCAGCAGTGACAGGGTCTCGACTAATGAAAAACTGTTTTTT.